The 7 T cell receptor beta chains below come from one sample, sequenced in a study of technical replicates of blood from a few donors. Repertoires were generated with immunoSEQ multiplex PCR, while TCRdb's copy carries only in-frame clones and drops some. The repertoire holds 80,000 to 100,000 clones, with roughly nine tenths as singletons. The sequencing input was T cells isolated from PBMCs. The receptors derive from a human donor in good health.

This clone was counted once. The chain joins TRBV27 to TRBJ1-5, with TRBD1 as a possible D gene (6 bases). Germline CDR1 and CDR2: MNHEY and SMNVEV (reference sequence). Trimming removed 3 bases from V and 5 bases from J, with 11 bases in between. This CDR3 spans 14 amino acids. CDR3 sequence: CASSLTGYDQPQHF. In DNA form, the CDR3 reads TGTGCCAGCAGTTTGACAGGTTATGATCAGCCCCAGCATTTT.

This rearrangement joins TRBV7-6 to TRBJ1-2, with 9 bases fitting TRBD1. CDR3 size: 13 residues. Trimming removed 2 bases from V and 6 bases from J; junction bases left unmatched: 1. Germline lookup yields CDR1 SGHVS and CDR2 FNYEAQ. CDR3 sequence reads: CASSLRTGDGYTF. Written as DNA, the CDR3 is TGTGCCAGCAGCTTAAGGACAGGGGATGGCTACACCTTC.

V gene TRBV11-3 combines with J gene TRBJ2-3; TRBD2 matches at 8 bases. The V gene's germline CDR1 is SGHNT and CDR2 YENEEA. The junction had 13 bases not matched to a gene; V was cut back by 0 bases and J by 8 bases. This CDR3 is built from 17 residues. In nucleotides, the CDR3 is TGTGCCAGCAGCTTAGATACCGGGTTAGCGGGGTATCGTACGCAGTATTTT. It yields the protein CASSLDTGLAGYRTQYF.

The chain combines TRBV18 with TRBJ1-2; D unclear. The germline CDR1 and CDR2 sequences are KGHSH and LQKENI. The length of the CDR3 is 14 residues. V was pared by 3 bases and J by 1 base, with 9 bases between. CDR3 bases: TGTGCCAGCTCACCGGCGGATGATAACTATGGCTACACCTTC. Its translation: CASSPADDNYGYTF.

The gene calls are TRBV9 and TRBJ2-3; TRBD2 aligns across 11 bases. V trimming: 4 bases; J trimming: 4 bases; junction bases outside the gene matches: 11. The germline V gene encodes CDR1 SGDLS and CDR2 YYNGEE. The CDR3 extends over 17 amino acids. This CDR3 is CASSPPIAGGPSDTQYF. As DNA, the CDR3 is TGTGCCAGCAGCCCACCAATAGCGGGGGGGCCCTCAGATACGCAGTATTTT. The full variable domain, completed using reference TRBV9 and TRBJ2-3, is DSGVTQTPKHLITATGQRVTLRCSPRSGDLSVYWYQQSLDQGLQFLIQYYNGEERAKGNILERFSAQQFPDLHSELNLSSLELGDSALYFCASSPPIAGGPSDTQYFGPGTRLTVL.

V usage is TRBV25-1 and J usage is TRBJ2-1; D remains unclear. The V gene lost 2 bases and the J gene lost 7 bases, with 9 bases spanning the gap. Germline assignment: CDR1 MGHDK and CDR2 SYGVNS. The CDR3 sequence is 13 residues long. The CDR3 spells CASSEARWNEQFF. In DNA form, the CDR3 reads TGTGCCAGCAGTGAAGCTAGGTGGAATGAGCAGTTCTTC. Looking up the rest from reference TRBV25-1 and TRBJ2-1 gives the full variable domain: EADIYQTPRYLVIGTGKKITLECSQTMGHDKMYWYQQDPGMELHLIHYSYGVNSTEKGDLSSESTVSRIRTEHFPLTLESARPSHTSQYLCASSEARWNEQFFGPGTRLTVL.

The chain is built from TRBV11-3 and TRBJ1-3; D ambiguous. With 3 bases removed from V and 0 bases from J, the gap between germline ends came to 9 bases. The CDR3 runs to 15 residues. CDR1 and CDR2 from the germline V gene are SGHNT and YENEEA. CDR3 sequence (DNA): TGTGCCAGCAGCTTTCAGGACTACTCTGGAAACACCATATATTTT. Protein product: CASSFQDYSGNTIYF.